Listed below are T cell receptor beta chains from one sample, sequenced in a study of blood T cells in healthy people across ages. Using its own MiXCR run on the 5' RACE reads, TCRdb lists one record per CDR3 protein. Of roughly 1,500,000 distinct CDR3 sequences in the sample, 30% to 40% were seen once. Sequenced input: blood. The receptor set was obtained from a woman aged 25 to 45 in good health. Each CDR3 is given with its conserved first and last residue. A D gene is named only where the DNA matches it firmly. Some rows mark clone size as missing; the rest say once, few, many or name a class of expanded clone.

J gene: TRBJ2-1
V gene: TRBV6-2/TRBV6-3
clone size: many
D gene: TRBD2
CDR3 protein: CASRASGDNEQFF
CDR3 DNA: TGTGCCAGCAGGGCTAGCGGGGACAATGAGCAGTTCTTC

J gene: TRBJ2-3
V gene: TRBV7-2
clone size: many
D gene: -
CDR3 protein: CASSSSGRHTDTQYF
CDR3 DNA: TGTGCCAGCAGCTCCTCGGGACGCCACACAGATACGCAGTATTTT

J gene: TRBJ2-7
V gene: TRBV29-1
clone size: -
D gene: TRBD2
CDR3 protein: CSVEGLAGRNEQYF
CDR3 DNA: TGCAGCGTTGAGGGACTAGCGGGTCGGAATGAGCAGTACTTC

J gene: TRBJ2-3
V gene: TRBV20-1
clone size: few
D gene: -
CDR3 protein: CSARKPFSSTDTQYF
CDR3 DNA: TGTAGTGCTAGGAAGCCCTTTTCTAGCACAGATACGCAGTATTTT

J gene: TRBJ2-1
V gene: TRBV6-2/TRBV6-3
clone size: few
D gene: -
CDR3 protein: CASNYSRVVWWEQFF
CDR3 DNA: TGTGCCAGCAACTACTCACGGGTAGTCTGGTGGGAGCAGTTCTTC

J gene: TRBJ2-7
V gene: TRBV29-1
clone size: -
D gene: TRBD1
CDR3 protein: CSVGSWTGDEQYF
CDR3 DNA: TGCAGCGTGGGAAGTTGGACAGGGGATGAGCAGTACTTC

J gene: TRBJ2-7
V gene: TRBV4-2
clone size: -
D gene: TRBD2
CDR3 protein: CASSQDGKAAGKPYEQYF
CDR3 DNA: TGTGCCAGCAGCCAAGATGGAAAAGCAGCGGGGAAACCCTACGAGCAGTACTTC

J gene: TRBJ1-4
V gene: TRBV7-6
clone size: few
D gene: TRBD1
CDR3 protein: CASSSGQGTNEKLFF
CDR3 DNA: TGTGCCAGCAGCTCCGGACAGGGAACTAATGAAAAACTGTTTTTT

J gene: TRBJ2-3
V gene: TRBV5-5
clone size: few
D gene: -
CDR3 protein: CASSFPPTGVGTDTQYF
CDR3 DNA: TGTGCCAGCAGCTTTCCCCCCACGGGAGTGGGCACAGATACGCAGTATTTT

J gene: TRBJ2-1
V gene: TRBV4-2
clone size: -
D gene: TRBD1
CDR3 protein: CASSQAPTGDDEQFF
CDR3 DNA: TGTGCCAGCAGCCAAGCTCCGACAGGGGATGATGAGCAGTTCTTC

J gene: TRBJ2-1
V gene: TRBV5-6
clone size: few
D gene: TRBD2
CDR3 protein: CASSLALAGRYDEQFF
CDR3 DNA: TGTGCCAGCAGCTTGGCGCTAGCGGGGAGATACGATGAGCAGTTCTTC

J gene: TRBJ2-7
V gene: TRBV27
clone size: -
D gene: -
CDR3 protein: CASSSDPPSYEQYF
CDR3 DNA: TGTGCCAGCAGTTCGGACCCTCCCTCCTACGAGCAGTACTTC

J gene: TRBJ2-1
V gene: TRBV12-3/TRBV12-4
clone size: -
D gene: -
CDR3 protein: CASSLKGEGRDNEQFF
CDR3 DNA: TGTGCCAGCAGTTTAAAGGGCGAGGGGCGGGACAATGAGCAGTTCTTC

J gene: TRBJ2-3
V gene: TRBV14
clone size: -
D gene: -
CDR3 protein: CASSQVQGANTQYF
CDR3 DNA: TGTGCCAGCAGCCAAGTACAAGGGGCAAATACGCAGTATTTT

J gene: TRBJ2-7
V gene: TRBV20-1
clone size: many
D gene: -
CDR3 protein: CSATFGSYEQYF
CDR3 DNA: TGCAGTGCTACGTTTGGGTCCTACGAGCAGTACTTC

J gene: TRBJ2-7
V gene: TRBV12-3/TRBV12-4
clone size: few
D gene: TRBD1
CDR3 protein: CASSKRDSYEQYF
CDR3 DNA: TGTGCCAGCAGTAAGAGGGACAGCTACGAGCAGTACTTC

J gene: TRBJ2-5
V gene: TRBV3-1
clone size: -
D gene: TRBD2
CDR3 protein: CASSQVSGYQETQYF
CDR3 DNA: TGTGCCAGCAGCCAAGTTAGCGGGTACCAAGAGACCCAGTACTTC

J gene: TRBJ2-3
V gene: TRBV20-1
clone size: -
D gene: -
CDR3 protein: CSANAESGSTDTQYF
CDR3 DNA: TGCAGTGCTAACGCCGAGAGCGGGAGCACAGATACGCAGTATTTT

J gene: TRBJ2-7
V gene: TRBV29-1
clone size: many
D gene: -
CDR3 protein: CSVGSGGSYEQYF
CDR3 DNA: TGCAGCGTCGGATCCGGGGGCTCCTACGAGCAGTACTTC

J gene: TRBJ2-7
V gene: TRBV5-1
clone size: -
D gene: -
CDR3 protein: CASSWTLVPYEQYF
CDR3 DNA: TGCGCCAGCAGCTGGACCCTGGTCCCCTACGAGCAGTACTTC

J gene: TRBJ2-1
V gene: TRBV5-1
clone size: few
D gene: -
CDR3 protein: CASSLEGDRYNEQFF
CDR3 DNA: TGCGCCAGCAGCTTGGAGGGCGACAGGTACAATGAGCAGTTCTTC

J gene: TRBJ2-5
V gene: TRBV9
clone size: many
D gene: -
CDR3 protein: CASSVDFGETQYF
CDR3 DNA: TGTGCCAGCAGCGTAGATTTTGGAGAGACCCAGTACTTC